Following are 14 T cell receptor beta chains from one sample sequenced in a study of blood T cells in healthy people across ages. A second PCR, run for about 7 to 11 cycles, used a sample-barcoded 5' primer plus a J-beta primer mix. TCRdb fed the 5' RACE reads into MiXCR, producing one record per CDR3 protein. The table records about 800,000 distinct CDR3 sequences, around 25% of them present only once. The sample also formed part of further work on T cells of mothers and their children.

The sample consisted of blood. The receptors here all came from a boy younger than 18 in good health.

The rearrangement joins TRBV4-2 to TRBJ1-3, with D tentatively TRBD1 (6 bases). In germline, CDR1 is LGHNA, CDR2 YNFKEQ. V was pared by 4 bases and J by 0 bases, with 13 bases between. The length of the CDR3 is 16 residues. The CDR3 DNA is TGTGCCAGCAGCCCGAGACAGGAGAGCTCTGGAAACACCATATATTTT. It specifies CASSPRQESSGNTIYF.

This chain links TRBV2 with TRBJ2-1; D possibly corresponds to TRBD1 (5 bases). The J call is in doubt because the DNA end fits TRBJ2-5 better. The CDR3 runs 14 residues. Germline V gives CDR1 SNHLY, CDR2 FYNNEI. The CDR3 DNA sequence: TGTGCCAGCATCAGTGAAAAGGGGCAGGAGACCCAGTACTTC. It translates to CASISEKGQETQYF.

The rearrangement joins TRBV7-8 to TRBJ1-1, with a tentative D call TRBD1 (5 bases). The CDR3 contains 14 residues. The ends were cut back, 1 base at V and 3 bases at J, with 9 bases in the middle. CDR1 is SGHVS and CDR2 is FQNEAQ in the germline V gene. CDR3 protein: CASSLGVRDTEAFF. The DNA for the CDR3 is TGTGCCAGCAGCTTAGGGGTCAGGGACACTGAAGCTTTCTTT.

The genes are TRBV5-5 and TRBJ2-7; D possibly uses TRBD1 or TRBD2 (5 bases each). The DNA end is a closer match to TRBJ2-5, so the J assignment may be wrong. The V gene's germline CDR1 is SGHKS and CDR2 YYEKEE (reference sequence). This CDR3 is built from 16 residues. CDR3: CASSYPTPSGAETQYF. Written as DNA, the CDR3 is TGTGCCAGCAGCTACCCTACTCCCTCCGGGGCAGAGACCCAGTACTTC.

In this sample, this clonotype turned up a few times. V and J are TRBV2 and TRBJ2-1; tentatively, D is TRBD2 (6 bases). Germline CDR1 SNHLY, CDR2 FYNNEI. The CDR3 is made up of 16 amino acids. Trimming pared 6 bases from V and 0 bases from J, leaving 15 bases between. DNA for the CDR3: TGTGCCAGCAGCGCCCTTAGCGGTACCTCCTACAATGAGCAGTTCTTC. Protein sequence: CASSALSGTSYNEQFF.

This clonotype was observed at least ten times. The chain employs TRBV7-2 and TRBJ2-2; maybe TRBD1 (5 bases). This CDR3 is 14 amino acids long. The ends were cut back, 2 bases at V and 5 bases at J, with 9 bases in the middle. Germline V CDR1 and CDR2: SGHTA, FQGNSA. The CDR3 protein is CASSLTGTTGELFF. CDR3 nucleotides: TGTGCCAGCAGCTTAACAGGAACAACCGGGGAGCTGTTTTTT.

The chain links TRBV28 to TRBJ2-7; D unresolved. Germline loops: CDR1 MDHEN, CDR2 SYDVKM. There are 11 residues in the CDR3. Trimming shortened V by 5 bases and J by 5 bases, and 7 bases separated the two germline ends. In DNA, the CDR3 is TGTGCCAGCAGTGTTACTAACGAGCAGTACTTC. It translates to CASSVTNEQYF.

This clonotype occurred a few times. The rearrangement joins TRBV20-1 to TRBJ2-7; D unclear. Trimming left V 0 bases short and J 2 bases short, with 14 bases between. Germline V gives CDR1 DFQATT, CDR2 SNEGSKA (reference sequence). The CDR3 loop spans 15 amino acids. DNA of the CDR3: TGCAGTGCTAGAGATAAAATAGGTCCCACCTACGAGCAGTACTTC. Translated, it gives CSARDKIGPTYEQYF.

This clonotype was detected only a few times. This chain uses TRBV4-2 with TRBJ2-2, with 7 bases matching TRBD2. Germline values: CDR1 LGHNA, CDR2 YNFKEQ. Germline trimming cut 0 bases from V and 0 bases from J; bases unmatched to any gene: 10. The length of the CDR3 is 19 residues. CDR3 amino acids: CASSQELGGAGANTGELFF. The CDR3 nucleotides are TGTGCCAGCAGCCAAGAATTGGGTGGGGCGGGAGCGAACACCGGGGAGCTGTTTTTT.

The chain is built from TRBV15 and TRBJ1-2; D is unclear. V lost 3 bases to trimming and J lost 7 bases, with 12 bases between them. There are 13 residues in the CDR3. Germline CDR1 LNHNV, CDR2 YYDKDF (reference sequence). CDR3 coding DNA: TGTGCCACCAGCAGGGATCGGTTGGGTGGCTACACCTTC. Encoded protein: CATSRDRLGGYTF.

This chain uses TRBV4-3 with TRBJ2-3; 10 nucleotides align to TRBD1. The V segment lost 5 bases and the J segment 2 bases; nucleotides outside the gene matches: 7. This CDR3 contains 16 residues. Germline lookup yields CDR1 LGHNA and CDR2 YSLEER. In DNA form, the CDR3 reads TGCGCCAGCAGCTTCCGGGACAGGGGTTTCACAGATACGCAGTATTTT. Encoded protein: CASSFRDRGFTDTQYF.

The rearrangement joins TRBV12-3 or TRBV12-4 to TRBJ2-5; 10 nucleotides align to TRBD1. CDR3 length: 15 residues. Germline trimming cut 3 bases from V and 5 bases from J; bases unmatched to any gene: 6. CDR3 amino acids: CASSLGTGDRETQYF. CDR3 coding DNA: TGTGCCAGCAGTTTGGGGACAGGGGACCGGGAGACCCAGTACTTC.

Details on this clonotype: One end of the junction does not line up with germline, which may come from a read error. The J gene is TRBJ2-7, the V gene TRBV7-3; tentative D call: TRBD1 (6 bases). The CDR3 has 15 residues. Germline V lookup: CDR1 SGHTA, CDR2 FQGTGA. CDR3 DNA sequence: TGTGCCAGCAGCGTAACGAGGGGGAGAAAGGACGAGCAGTACTTC. Translating it yields CASSVTRGRKDEQYF. The complete variable domain, with remaining parts taken from reference TRBV7-3 and TRBJ2-7, reads GAGVSQTPSNKVTEKGKYVELRCDPISGHTALYWYRQSLGQGPEFLIYFQGTGAADDSGLPNDRFFAVRPEGSVSTLKIQRTERGDSAVYLCASSVTRGRKDEQYFGPGTRLTVT.

This clonotype was found many times. The V and J genes are TRBV14 and TRBJ2-7; D is perhaps TRBD2 (6 bases). CDR3 length: 15 amino acids. With 5 bases removed from V and 3 bases from J, the gap between germline ends came to 17 bases. Per the germline V gene, CDR1 is SGHDN and CDR2 is FVKESK. CDR3 nucleotides: TGTGCCAGCAGCTTGGGCGGGACCGCGGTCTACGAGCAGTACTTC. Translation gives CASSLGGTAVYEQYF.